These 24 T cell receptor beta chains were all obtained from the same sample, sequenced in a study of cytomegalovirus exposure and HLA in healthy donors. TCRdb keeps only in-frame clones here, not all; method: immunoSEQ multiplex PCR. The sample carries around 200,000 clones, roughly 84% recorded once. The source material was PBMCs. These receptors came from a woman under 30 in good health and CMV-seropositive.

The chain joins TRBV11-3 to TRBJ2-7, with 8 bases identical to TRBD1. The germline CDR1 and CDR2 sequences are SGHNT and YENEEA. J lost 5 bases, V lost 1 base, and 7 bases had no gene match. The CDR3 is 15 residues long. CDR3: CASSLGQGATDEQYF. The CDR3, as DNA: TGTGCCAGCAGCTTAGGGCAGGGGGCTACGGACGAGCAGTACTTC. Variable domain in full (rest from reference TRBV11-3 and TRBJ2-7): EAGVVQSPRYKIIEKKQPVAFWCNPISGHNTLYWYLQNLGQGPELLIRYENEEAVDDSQLPKDRFSAERLKGVDSTLKIQPAELGDSAVYLCASSLGQGATDEQYFGPGTRLTVT.

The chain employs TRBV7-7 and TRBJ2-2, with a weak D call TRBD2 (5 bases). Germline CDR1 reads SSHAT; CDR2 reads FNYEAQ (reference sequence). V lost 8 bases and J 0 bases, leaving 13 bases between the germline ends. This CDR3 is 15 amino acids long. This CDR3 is CASGLGLANTGELFF. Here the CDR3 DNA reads TGTGCCAGCGGTCTCGGACTCGCGAACACCGGGGAGCTGTTTTTT.

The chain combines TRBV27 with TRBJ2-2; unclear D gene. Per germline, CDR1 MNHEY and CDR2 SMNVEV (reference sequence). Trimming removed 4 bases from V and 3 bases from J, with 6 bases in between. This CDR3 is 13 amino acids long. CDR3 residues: CASSYRDTGELFF. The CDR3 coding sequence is TGTGCCAGCAGTTACAGAGACACCGGGGAGCTGTTTTTT.

CDR3 amino acids: CASSESTGFVDEKLFF. The CDR3 DNA reads as TGTGCCAGCAGTGAGTCCACAGGGTTCGTCGATGAAAAACTGTTTTTT. V and J are TRBV25-1 and TRBJ1-4; a possible D gene is TRBD1 (6 bases). In germline, CDR1 is MGHDK, CDR2 SYGVNS. The V end was cut by 3 bases, the J end by 6 bases, with 17 bases between. This CDR3 is 16 amino acids long.

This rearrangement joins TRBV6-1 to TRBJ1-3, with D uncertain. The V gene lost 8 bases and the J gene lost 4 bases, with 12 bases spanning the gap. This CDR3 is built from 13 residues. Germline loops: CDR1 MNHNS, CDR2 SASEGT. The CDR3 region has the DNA TGTGCCAGCGGTCCGGGAACAGGAAACACCATATATTTT. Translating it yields CASGPGTGNTIYF.

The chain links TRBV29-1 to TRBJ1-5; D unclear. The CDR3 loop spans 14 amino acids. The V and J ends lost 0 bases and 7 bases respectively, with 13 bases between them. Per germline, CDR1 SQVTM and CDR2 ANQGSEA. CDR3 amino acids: CSVEDRSSGQPQHF. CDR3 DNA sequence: TGCAGCGTTGAAGATAGGAGTTCGGGGCAGCCCCAGCATTTT.

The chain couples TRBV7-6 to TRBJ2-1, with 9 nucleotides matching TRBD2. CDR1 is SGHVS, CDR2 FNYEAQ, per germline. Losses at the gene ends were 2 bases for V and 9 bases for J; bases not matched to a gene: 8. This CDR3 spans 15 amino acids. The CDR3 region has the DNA TGTGCCAGCAGCTTATTAGCGGGGGCTCGAGGTGAGCAGTTCTTC. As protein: CASSLLAGARGEQFF.

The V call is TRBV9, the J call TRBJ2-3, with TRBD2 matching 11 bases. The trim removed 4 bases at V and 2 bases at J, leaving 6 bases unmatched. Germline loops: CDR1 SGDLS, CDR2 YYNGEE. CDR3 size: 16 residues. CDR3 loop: CASSTRSGGVTDTQYF. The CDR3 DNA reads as TGTGCCAGCAGCACCCGTAGCGGGGGGGTCACAGATACGCAGTATTTT.

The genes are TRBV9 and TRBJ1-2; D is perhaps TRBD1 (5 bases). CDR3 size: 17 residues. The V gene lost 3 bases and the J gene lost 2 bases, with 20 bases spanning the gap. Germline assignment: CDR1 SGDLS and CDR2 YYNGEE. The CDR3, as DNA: TGTGCCAGCAGCGGCCCCGGCTCGACAGCGATCAACTATGGCTACACCTTC. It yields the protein CASSGPGSTAINYGYTF.

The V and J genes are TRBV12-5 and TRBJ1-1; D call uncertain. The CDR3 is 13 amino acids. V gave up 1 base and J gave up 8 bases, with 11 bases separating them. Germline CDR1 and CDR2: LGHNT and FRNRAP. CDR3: CASGLGAPAEAFF. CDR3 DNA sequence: TGTGCTAGTGGTTTGGGGGCGCCAGCCGAAGCTTTCTTT.

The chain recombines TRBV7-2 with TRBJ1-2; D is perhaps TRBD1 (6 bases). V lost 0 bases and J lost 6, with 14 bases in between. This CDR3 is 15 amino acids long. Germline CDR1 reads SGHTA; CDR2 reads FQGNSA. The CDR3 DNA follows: TGTGCCAGCAGCTTAGCCCCGACAGGTCAGGATGGCTACACCTTC. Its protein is CASSLAPTGQDGYTF. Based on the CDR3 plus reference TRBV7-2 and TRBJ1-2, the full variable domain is GAGVSQSPSNKVTEKGKDVELRCDPISGHTALYWYRQSLGQGLEFLIYFQGNSAPDKSGLPSDRFSAERTGGSVSTLTIQRTQQEDSAVYLCASSLAPTGQDGYTFGSGTRLTVV.

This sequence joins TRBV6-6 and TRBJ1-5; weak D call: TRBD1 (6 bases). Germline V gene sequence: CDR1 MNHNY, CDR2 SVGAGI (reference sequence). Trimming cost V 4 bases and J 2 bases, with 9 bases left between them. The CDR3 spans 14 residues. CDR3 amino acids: CASSSPGGNQPQHF. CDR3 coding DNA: TGTGCCAGCAGTTCTCCAGGGGGCAATCAGCCCCAGCATTTT.

The CDR3 nucleotides are TGTGCCAGCAGTCCCCTGGACATCTATGGCTACACCTTC. Translation: CASSPLDIYGYTF. V and J are TRBV6-5 and TRBJ1-2; TRBD1 might be the D (5 bases). V was shortened by 5 bases and J by 4 bases, with 11 bases between the two germline ends. Germline values: CDR1 MNHEY, CDR2 SVGAGI. The CDR3 length is 13 residues.

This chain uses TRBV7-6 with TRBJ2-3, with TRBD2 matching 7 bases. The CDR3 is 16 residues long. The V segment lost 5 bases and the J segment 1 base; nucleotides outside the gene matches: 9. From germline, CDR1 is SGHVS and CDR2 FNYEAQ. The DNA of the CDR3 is TGTGCCAGCAGCAATGAGCCTGCGGGGGGCACAGATACGCAGTATTTT. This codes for CASSNEPAGGTDTQYF.

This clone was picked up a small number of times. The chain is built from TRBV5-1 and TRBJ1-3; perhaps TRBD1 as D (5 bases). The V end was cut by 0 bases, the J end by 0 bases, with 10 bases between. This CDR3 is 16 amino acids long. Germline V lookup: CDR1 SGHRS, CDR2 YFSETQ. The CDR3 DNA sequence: TGCGCCAGCAGCTTGGACCAGGGCCTCTCTGGAAACACCATATATTTT. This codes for CASSLDQGLSGNTIYF.

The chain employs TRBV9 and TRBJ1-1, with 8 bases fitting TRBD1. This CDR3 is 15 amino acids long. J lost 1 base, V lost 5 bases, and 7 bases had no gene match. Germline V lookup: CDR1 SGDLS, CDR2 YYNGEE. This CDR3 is CASSRHQGANTEAFF. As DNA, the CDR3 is TGTGCCAGCAGTCGACATCAGGGGGCGAACACTGAAGCTTTCTTT.

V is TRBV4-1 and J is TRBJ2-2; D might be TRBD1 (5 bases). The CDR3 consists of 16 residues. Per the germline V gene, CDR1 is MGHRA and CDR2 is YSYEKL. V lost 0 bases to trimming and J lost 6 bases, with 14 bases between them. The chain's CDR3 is CASSQDDSWPAGELFF. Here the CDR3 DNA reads TGCGCCAGCAGCCAAGACGACAGTTGGCCGGCCGGGGAGCTGTTTTTT.

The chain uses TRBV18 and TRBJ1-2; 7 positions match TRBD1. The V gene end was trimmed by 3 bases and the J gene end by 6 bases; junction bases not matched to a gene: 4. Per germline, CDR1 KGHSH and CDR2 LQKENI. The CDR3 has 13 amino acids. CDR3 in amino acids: CASSPVTGDGYTF. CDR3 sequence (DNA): TGTGCCAGCTCACCGGTTACAGGGGATGGCTACACCTTC.

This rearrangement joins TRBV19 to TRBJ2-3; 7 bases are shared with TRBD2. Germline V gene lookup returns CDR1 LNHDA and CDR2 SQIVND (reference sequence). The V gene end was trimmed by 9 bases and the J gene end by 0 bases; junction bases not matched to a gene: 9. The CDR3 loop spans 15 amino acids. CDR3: CASRRMGGSTDTQYF. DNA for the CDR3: TGTGCCAGCCGCAGAATGGGGGGGAGCACAGATACGCAGTATTTT. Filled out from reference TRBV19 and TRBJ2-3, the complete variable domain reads DGGITQSPKYLFRKEGQNVTLSCEQNLNHDAMYWYRQDPGQGLRLIYYSQIVNDFQKGDIAEGYSVSREKKESFPLTVTSAQKNPTAFYLCASRRMGGSTDTQYFGPGTRLTVL.

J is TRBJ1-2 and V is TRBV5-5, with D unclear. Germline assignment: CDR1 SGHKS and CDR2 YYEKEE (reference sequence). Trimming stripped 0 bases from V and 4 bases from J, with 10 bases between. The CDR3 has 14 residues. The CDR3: CASSLVLDRYGYTF. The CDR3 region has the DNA TGTGCCAGCAGCTTGGTTCTAGACCGCTATGGCTACACCTTC.

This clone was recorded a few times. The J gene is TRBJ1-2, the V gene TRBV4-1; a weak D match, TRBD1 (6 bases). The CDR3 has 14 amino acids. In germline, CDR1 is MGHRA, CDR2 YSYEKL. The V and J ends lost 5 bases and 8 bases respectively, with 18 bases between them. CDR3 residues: CASSSPPGAGGYTF. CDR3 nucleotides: TGCGCCAGCAGCTCGCCTCCAGGGGCTGGGGGCTACACCTTC.

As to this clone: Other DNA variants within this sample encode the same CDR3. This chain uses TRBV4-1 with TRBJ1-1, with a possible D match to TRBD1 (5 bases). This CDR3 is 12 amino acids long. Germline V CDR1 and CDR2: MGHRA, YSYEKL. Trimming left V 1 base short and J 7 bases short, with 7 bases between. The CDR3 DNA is TGCGCCAGCAGCCAAGTCCAGGGTGAAGCTTTCTTT. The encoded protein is CASSQVQGEAFF.

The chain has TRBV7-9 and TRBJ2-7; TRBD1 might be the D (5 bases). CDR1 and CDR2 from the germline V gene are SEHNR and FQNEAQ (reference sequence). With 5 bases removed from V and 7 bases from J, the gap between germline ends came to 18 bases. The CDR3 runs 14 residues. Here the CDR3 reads CASSPSHSPGEQYF. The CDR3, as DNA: TGTGCCAGCAGCCCCTCCCATAGCCCAGGGGAGCAGTACTTC. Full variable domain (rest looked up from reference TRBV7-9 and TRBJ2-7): DTGVSQNPRHKITKRGQNVTFRCDPISEHNRLYWYRQTLGQGPEFLTYFQNEAQLEKSRLLSDRFSAERPKGSFSTLEIQRTEQGDSAMYLCASSPSHSPGEQYFGPGTRLTVT.

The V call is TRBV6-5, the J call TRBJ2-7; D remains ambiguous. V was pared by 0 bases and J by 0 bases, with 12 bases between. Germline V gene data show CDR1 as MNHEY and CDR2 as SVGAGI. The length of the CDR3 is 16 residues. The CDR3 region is CASSYSGQISSYEQYF. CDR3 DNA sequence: TGTGCCAGCAGTTACTCTGGGCAGATAAGCTCCTACGAGCAGTACTTC.